This TCR beta chain was recorded in a study of T cell responses to AZD1222 COVID-19 vaccine. Repertoires were generated with immunoSEQ multiplex PCR, while TCRdb's copy carries only in-frame clones and drops some. Of some 86,000 clones listed, 65% to 85% are singletons. Study observations and caveats: Only after the peak T cell response were repertoires sampled. As reported, nearly half of all spike-specific TCRs target variant regions that are unmutated.

This CDR3 spans 15 amino acids. Trimming took off 1 base at V and 1 base at J, with 7 bases between the two ends. Germline loops: CDR1 LNHDA, CDR2 SQIVND (reference sequence). As concerns this clone: What it binds is unknown.

This sequence joins TRBV19 and TRBJ2-2; possible D gene TRBD2, 5 bases. The sequencing here drew on peripheral blood, taken on day 0 of AZD1222 vaccination. This TCR was sampled from an adult in good health. CDR3 DNA: TGTGCCAGTAGTATAGCCGGGATGAACACCGGGGAGCTGTTTTTT. Translating gives CASSIAGMNTGELFF.